This T cell receptor beta chain was captured in a study of monozygotic twins with inflammatory bowel disease. Study outcomes and limitations: A lone strong IBD-associated signal or clonotype found no support.

TCRalpha along with TCRbeta cDNA was subjected to two nested PCRs lasting roughly 15 and 9 cycles. For each CDR3 protein, TCRdb gives one entry from its re-call of the 5' RACE reads, without DNA. This sample contains about 210,000 distinct CDR3 sequences. Remarks on this clonotype: Its antigen is unknown.

The TCR was taken from a human donor with ulcerative colitis or Crohn's disease, or a healthy co-twin of an affected twin (not recorded which). Sequenced material: blood.

The CDR3 spells CASSLDRPYEQYF. The chain is built from TRBV7-2 and TRBJ2-7. Germline V lookup: CDR1 SGHTA, CDR2 FQGNSA. CDR3 length: 13 residues.